The 23 T cell receptor beta chains below were found in one sample sequenced in a study of spatial heterogeneity in lung cancer. TCRdb re-called the 5' RACE reads through MiXCR, storing one row per CDR3 protein. The sample yields about 82,000 distinct CDR3 sequences, around an eighth seen once. Time point specified: sample taken at primary tumor resection. The study sequenced unsorted whole RNA from tumor, nontumor lung or frozen PBMC. The sample here was PBMCs, taken at surgery. These receptors were collected from a male donor with early-stage non-small cell lung cancer.

There are a few counts of this clonotype. The V gene is TRBV5-1, the J gene TRBJ2-5; 9 nucleotides align to TRBD1. The CDR3 is made up of 17 amino acids. Germline-derived CDR1 and CDR2 are SGHRS and YFSETQ. The junction had 6 bases not matched to a gene; V was cut back by 0 bases and J by 0 bases. The CDR3 DNA follows: TGCGCCAGCAGCTTGGCCCCGGGACAGGGCCACCAAGAGACCCAGTACTTC. Amino acid sequence: CASSLAPGQGHQETQYF.

In its sample, this clonotype was seen a few times. J is TRBJ2-7 and V is TRBV9, with D perhaps TRBD2 (5 bases). Germline V CDR1 and CDR2: SGDLS, YYNGEE. The CDR3 has 15 amino acids. Trimming shortened V by 3 bases and J by 6 bases, and 19 bases separated the two germline ends. CDR3 sequence: CASSADSVGISEQYF. The CDR3 coding sequence is TGTGCCAGCAGCGCGGACTCCGTAGGAATATCCGAGCAGTACTTC.

This chain uses TRBV5-1 with TRBJ1-1, with 7 bases fitting TRBD1. This CDR3 is 15 amino acids long. V shed 4 bases, J shed 2 bases, and the junction held 8 bases outside the gene matches. Germline V gene data show CDR1 as SGHRS and CDR2 as YFSETQ. The CDR3 coding sequence is TGCGCCAGCAGCCTCTCCGGGACAGCCAACACTGAAGCTTTCTTT. It codes for CASSLSGTANTEAFF. The full variable domain, with the rest looked up from reference TRBV5-1 and TRBJ1-1, is KAGVTQTPRYLIKTRGQQVTLSCSPISGHRSVSWYQQTPGQGLQFLFEYFSETQRNKGNFPGRFSGRQFSNSRSEMNVSTLELGDSALYLCASSLSGTANTEAFFGQGTRLTVV.

This clonotype showed up just a few times. The rearrangement uses TRBV11-2 and TRBJ2-1; TRBD2 matches 11 bases. Trimming at V came to 7 bases and at J to 8 bases, leaving 13 bases not matched to a gene. The CDR3 runs 16 residues. The V gene's germline CDR1 is SGHAT and CDR2 FQNNGV. CDR3 nucleotide sequence: TGTGCCAGCACCCCGGAATTTAGCGGGGGGGCGCATGAGCAGTTCTTC. Residues: CASTPEFSGGAHEQFF.

This clonotype was observed at least ten times. The V gene is TRBV21-1, the J gene TRBJ1-3. TRBV21-1 is noted as a pseudogene. The length of the CDR3 is 14 residues. CDR3 bases: TGTGCCAGCAGCGGCCAGGTCGCGGGAAACACCATATATTTT. Encoded protein: CASSGQVAGNTIYF.

The rearrangement joins TRBV3-1 to TRBJ2-3; 8 nucleotides line up with TRBD2. Germline CDR1 is LGHDT and CDR2 is YNNKEL (reference sequence). This CDR3 contains 15 residues. V lost 1 base to trimming and J lost 4 bases; unmatched junction nucleotides: 4. The CDR3 spells CASSQAGGSADTQYF. The CDR3 region has the DNA TGTGCCAGCAGCCAAGCGGGGGGGTCAGCAGATACGCAGTATTTT.

The sample holds a few counts of this clonotype. The chain has TRBV3-1 and TRBJ2-7; weak D call: TRBD2 (6 bases). The CDR3 loop spans 15 amino acids. The germline V and J ends were trimmed by 2 bases and 5 bases, with 16 bases remaining between them. Germline CDR1 reads LGHDT; CDR2 reads YNNKEL (reference sequence). DNA of the CDR3: TGTGCCAGCAGCCAACGCCCTGGGGGGAGGAACGAGCAGTACTTC. Translation gives CASSQRPGGRNEQYF.

This clonotype was detected only a few times. The V call is TRBV2, the J call TRBJ2-1; 7 positions match TRBD1. The CDR3 runs 14 residues. After removal of 4 bases from V and 8 bases from J, the junction contained 8 bases not matched to a gene. CDR1 and CDR2 from the germline V gene are SNHLY and FYNNEI. The CDR3 DNA is TGTGCCAGCAGTGTGACCAGGGGGACGGATGAGCAGTTCTTC. It encodes CASSVTRGTDEQFF.

A word on this clonotype: Germline is not matched at one junction end, which may reflect a read error. V is TRBV7-9 and J is TRBJ2-3, with TRBD2 matching over 8 bases. Germline V CDR1 and CDR2: SEHNR, FQNEAQ (reference sequence). CDR3 size: 15 residues. This chain's CDR3 is CDSSFSGAPTDTQYF. The CDR3 DNA is TGTGACAGCAGCTTTAGCGGGGCACCCACAGATACGCAGTATTTT.

In its sample, this clonotype was seen a few times. The J gene is TRBJ2-3, the V gene TRBV5-6; D may be TRBD1 (6 bases). Germline V lookup: CDR1 SGHDT, CDR2 YYEEEE. Trimming stripped 4 bases from V and 3 bases from J, with 18 bases between. This CDR3 is built from 16 residues. CDR3 protein: CASSTYDRFGTDTQYF. In DNA form, the CDR3 reads TGTGCCAGCAGCACCTACGACAGGTTCGGTACAGATACGCAGTATTTT.

The sample holds a few counts of this clonotype. The chain employs TRBV11-2 and TRBJ2-7; 11 bases are shared with TRBD2. Germline assignment: CDR1 SGHAT and CDR2 FQNNGV. Losses at the gene ends were 4 bases for V and 2 bases for J; bases not matched to a gene: 4. The CDR3 sequence is 15 residues long. CDR3 sequence (DNA): TGTGCCAGCAGCTCCGGGACTAGCGGAGCCTACGAGCAGTACTTC. Translation gives CASSSGTSGAYEQYF.

The chain carries TRBV5-1 and TRBJ2-7; a weak D match, TRBD2 (5 bases). The CDR3 covers 12 residues. CDR1 is SGHRS and CDR2 is YFSETQ in the germline V gene. This chain's CDR3 is CASSLDGECCFV. CDR3 nucleotides: TGCGCCAGCAGCTTGGACGGGGAATGTTGTTTCGTC.

This clonotype was observed at least ten times. The J gene is TRBJ2-1, the V gene TRBV5-1; a possible D gene is TRBD1 (5 bases). Germline-derived CDR1 and CDR2 are SGHRS and YFSETQ. The length of the CDR3 is 15 residues. V dropped 0 bases and J dropped 2 bases, with 9 bases sitting between them. The CDR3 sequence is CASSLAGFAYNEQFF. The CDR3 coding sequence is TGCGCCAGCAGCTTGGCAGGGTTCGCCTACAATGAGCAGTTCTTC.

This clonotype has only a few counts. V usage is TRBV7-2 and J usage is TRBJ1-1; D not certain. The V end was cut by 3 bases, the J end by 5 bases, with 13 bases between. The CDR3 spans 14 residues. Germline-derived CDR1 and CDR2 are SGHTA and FQGNSA. Here the CDR3 reads CASSFYVRGTEAFF. In nucleotides, the CDR3 is TGTGCCAGCAGCTTTTATGTACGGGGAACTGAAGCTTTCTTT.

The sample holds many counts of this clonotype. V and J are TRBV19 and TRBJ2-3; 13 bases line up with TRBD2. Germline trimming cut 7 bases from V and 3 bases from J; bases unmatched to any gene: 7. Germline CDR1 reads LNHDA; CDR2 reads SQIVND (reference sequence). The CDR3 has 16 residues. The CDR3, as DNA: TGTGCCAGTACTAGACTAGCGGGAGGAAGTACAGATACGCAGTATTTT. Its translation is CASTRLAGGSTDTQYF.

The sample holds a few counts of this clonotype. V usage is TRBV30 and J usage is TRBJ2-1; no definite D call. CDR1 and CDR2 from the germline V gene are GTSNPN and SVGIG (reference sequence). The V gene lost 2 bases and the J gene lost 0 bases, with 14 bases spanning the gap. The CDR3 has 16 amino acids. The CDR3 loop is CAWSLGLESSYNEQFF. DNA for the CDR3: TGTGCCTGGAGTCTTGGCCTAGAGAGCTCCTACAATGAGCAGTTCTTC.

This clonotype was recorded at least ten times. V is TRBV3-1 and J is TRBJ1-3; D is uncertain. V lost 1 base and J lost 4, with 2 bases in between. CDR1 and CDR2 from the germline V gene are LGHDT and YNNKEL (reference sequence). CDR3 length equals 12 residues. The CDR3 is CASSQGGNTIYF. The CDR3 coding sequence is TGTGCCAGCAGCCAAGGGGGAAACACCATATATTTT. The full variable domain, its missing parts supplied by reference TRBV3-1 and TRBJ1-3, is DTAVSQTPKYLVTQMGNDKSIKCEQNLGHDTMYWYKQDSKKFLKIMFSYNNKELIINETVPNRFSPKSPDKAHLNLHINSLELGDSAVYFCASSQGGNTIYFGEGSWLTVV.

The chain carries TRBV12-3 or TRBV12-4 and TRBJ2-1, with 12 nucleotides matching TRBD2. The CDR3 length is 14 residues. V lost 3 bases to trimming and J lost 10 bases; unmatched junction nucleotides: 4. Here the CDR3 reads CASSLRTSGTEQFF. The CDR3 coding sequence is TGTGCCAGCAGTTTGAGGACTAGCGGGACGGAGCAGTTCTTC.

This clonotype was counted many times. The V call is TRBV5-1, the J call TRBJ2-1; D unresolved. This CDR3 has 15 amino acids. V gave up 2 bases and J gave up 3 bases, with 12 bases separating them. From germline, CDR1 is SGHRS and CDR2 YFSETQ. The CDR3 DNA sequence: TGCGCCAGCAGCTTATTATCTGAGTACTACAATGAGCAGTTCTTC. Translation: CASSLLSEYYNEQFF.

This clonotype came up a few times. The V call is TRBV28, the J call TRBJ2-4; 9 nucleotides agree with TRBD1. The CDR3 is 16 residues long. V gave up 6 bases and J gave up 5 bases; unmatched junction bases: 11. Looked up from germline, CDR1 is MDHEN and CDR2 is SYDVKM. CDR3 residues: CASRAPDRDRENIQYF. CDR3 sequence (DNA): TGTGCCAGCAGAGCACCAGACCGGGACAGGGAAAACATTCAGTACTTC.

This chain links TRBV6-2 or TRBV6-3 with TRBJ2-4; the D is unclear. Between the trimmed V and J ends, which lost 5 bases and 7 bases, there was a span of 12 bases. Looked up from germline, CDR1 is MNHEY and CDR2 is SVGEGT. The CDR3 extends over 13 amino acids. CDR3 residues: CASSVATYNIQYF. In DNA form, the CDR3 reads TGTGCCAGCAGTGTGGCGACATACAACATTCAGTACTTC.

The rearrangement links TRBV11-1 to TRBJ2-3, with D perhaps TRBD1 or TRBD2 (6 bases each). The CDR3 extends over 13 amino acids. Deletions cut 4 bases from V and 4 bases from J, with 9 bases between. The germline V gene encodes CDR1 SGHAT and CDR2 FQDESV (reference sequence). CDR3 protein: CASSSGAADTQYF. CDR3 DNA: TGTGCCAGCAGCTCGGGGGCTGCAGATACGCAGTATTTT.

V usage is TRBV5-1 and J usage is TRBJ2-2; D gene uncertain. Trimming took off 5 bases at V and 6 bases at J, with 17 bases between the two ends. The CDR3 runs 15 residues. Germline V gives CDR1 SGHRS, CDR2 YFSETQ. The CDR3 DNA reads as TGCGCCAGCAGTTCGGACGGGTTTGGGGCCGGGGAGCTGTTTTTT. It is translated as CASSSDGFGAGELFF.